A single sample gave rise to the 28 T cell receptor beta chains below, sequenced in a study of T cell repertoires in cytomegalovirus infection. TCRdb passed the reads through MiXCR, listing each CDR3 protein once. The sample carries about 310,000 distinct CDR3 sequences, 15% to 20% recorded once. The sequenced material came from PBMCs. These receptors all come from a human donor in good health (CMV status not recorded). Some clones in this sample may be carry-over from other donors' samples.

In its sample, this clonotype was seen many times. The chain carries TRBV6-1 and TRBJ1-1; 9 bases match TRBD1. There are 13 residues in the CDR3. J lost 4 bases, V lost 6 bases, and 3 bases had no gene match. Germline V gene lookup returns CDR1 MNHNS and CDR2 SASEGT. The CDR3 loop reads CASRTGGGTEAFF. CDR3 nucleotide sequence: TGTGCCAGCAGGACAGGGGGAGGCACTGAAGCTTTCTTT.

This chain joins TRBV11-2 and TRBJ2-2; 9 positions agree with TRBD1. Germline CDR1 and CDR2: SGHAT and FQNNGV. The CDR3 length is 16 residues. Losses at the gene ends were 5 bases for V and 0 bases for J; bases not matched to a gene: 4. The chain's CDR3 is CASSQGQGSNTGELFF. DNA of the CDR3: TGTGCCAGCAGCCAGGGACAGGGATCGAACACCGGGGAGCTGTTTTTT.

The sample holds a few counts of this clonotype. The CDR3 is CASSLGAGLRAFF. CDR3 bases: TGTGCCAGCAGTTTAGGGGCAGGGTTACGAGCTTTCTTT. The V and J genes are TRBV28 and TRBJ1-1; D possibly corresponds to TRBD1 (5 bases). The germline V and J ends were trimmed by 2 bases and 10 bases, with 14 bases remaining between them. The CDR3 loop spans 13 amino acids. Germline CDR1 and CDR2: MDHEN and SYDVKM.

Many counts were recorded for this clonotype. This CDR3 reads CASSTTLDRGSSVDTEAFF. The CDR3 DNA reads as TGTGCCAGCAGCACTACCTTGGACAGGGGCAGCAGTGTGGACACTGAAGCTTTCTTT. J is TRBJ1-1 and V is TRBV7-9, with 9 bases matching TRBD1. The V and J ends lost 5 bases and 3 bases, in that order; junction bases with no gene match: 19. CDR3 size: 19 residues. Germline CDR1 is SEHNR and CDR2 is FQNEAQ (reference sequence).

V usage is TRBV7-6 and J usage is TRBJ1-5; D may be TRBD1 (6 bases). This CDR3 comprises 14 residues. The V gene lost 5 bases and the J gene lost 7 bases, with 15 bases spanning the gap. The germline CDR1 and CDR2 sequences are SGHVS and FNYEAQ. CDR3 DNA sequence: TGTGCCAGCAGCACCGAACCACAGGGACAGCCCCAGCATTTT. This gives the protein CASSTEPQGQPQHF.

This clonotype was picked up many times. This chain joins TRBV7-9 and TRBJ1-2; 7 positions match TRBD1. After removal of 5 bases from V and 1 base from J, the junction contained 19 bases not matched to a gene. This CDR3 has 19 residues. CDR1 SEHNR and CDR2 FQNEAQ come from the germline V gene (reference sequence). The CDR3 bases are TGTGCCAGCAGCCAGGGGGTTAAGTCCACAGGGCGACTTAACTATGGCTACACCTTC. The encoded protein is CASSQGVKSTGRLNYGYTF.

At least ten counts were recorded for this clonotype. V gene TRBV11-2 combines with J gene TRBJ1-4, with no clear D. Germline V gene sequence: CDR1 SGHAT, CDR2 FQNNGV. The CDR3 length is 16 residues. V was pared by 3 bases and J by 5 bases, with 16 bases between. CDR3 in amino acids: CASSLQVSFQNEKLFF. The DNA for the CDR3 is TGTGCCAGCAGCTTGCAGGTCTCATTTCAAAATGAAAAACTGTTTTTT.

This chain joins TRBV20-1 and TRBJ1-6; 7 nucleotides agree with TRBD1. Germline assignment: CDR1 DFQATT and CDR2 SNEGSKA (reference sequence). Unmatched junction bases numbered 12, after V lost 6 bases and J lost 7 bases. CDR3 size: 15 residues. CDR3: CSANSAGTVNSPLHF. DNA for the CDR3: TGCAGTGCAAATAGCGCCGGGACAGTGAATTCACCCCTCCACTTT.

This clonotype was seen only once. The gene calls are TRBV28 and TRBJ2-5; 9 bases line up with TRBD1. Germline-derived CDR1 and CDR2 are MDHEN and SYDVKM. This CDR3 region has 15 residues. The ends lost 5 bases at V and 5 bases at J; junction bases unmatched: 9. The CDR3: CASSTPGQGFETQYF. CDR3 bases: TGTGCCAGCAGTACACCCGGACAGGGGTTTGAGACCCAGTACTTC.

This clonotype was seen many times. The chain is built from TRBV7-9 and TRBJ1-4, with 7 bases aligning to TRBD1. The CDR3 consists of 16 residues. J lost 3 bases, V lost 3 bases, and 7 bases had no gene match. Germline V CDR1 and CDR2: SEHNR, FQNEAQ (reference sequence). This CDR3 is CASSLGRGTSNEKLFF. The CDR3 bases are TGTGCCAGCAGCTTGGGCAGGGGGACGTCTAATGAAAAACTGTTTTTT.

This clonotype was observed at least ten times. The chain uses TRBV7-2 and TRBJ2-6; D remains ambiguous. The length of the CDR3 is 13 residues. The V gene lost 0 bases and the J gene lost 6 bases, with 3 bases spanning the gap. Germline values: CDR1 SGHTA, CDR2 FQGNSA. The CDR3 DNA follows: TGTGCCAGCAGCTTAGCCGAGGCCAACGTCCTGACTTTC. Its translation: CASSLAEANVLTF.

This clonotype was detected a few times. The gene calls are TRBV7-9 and TRBJ1-3; D remains unclear. The CDR3 sequence is 15 residues long. V was cut by 5 bases and J by 3 bases, with 14 bases left in between. Germline loops: CDR1 SEHNR, CDR2 FQNEAQ (reference sequence). The CDR3 region is CASSPPFRLGNTIYF. The DNA for the CDR3 is TGTGCCAGCAGCCCTCCCTTTCGGCTTGGAAACACCATATATTTT.

Only a few counts were recorded for this clonotype. This chain links TRBV28 with TRBJ1-2, with 9 bases fitting TRBD1. The CDR3 has 13 amino acids. The trim removed 5 bases at V and 3 bases at J, leaving 1 base unmatched. CDR1 and CDR2 (germline): MDHEN, SYDVKM. The CDR3 DNA is TGTGCCAGCAGTGGGACAGGGCACTATGGCTACACCTTC. This codes for CASSGTGHYGYTF.

This clonotype was seen only a few times. The CDR3 protein is CASSYSGQGGLPLHF. CDR3 nucleotides: TGTGCCAGCAGTTACTCGGGGCAGGGAGGATTGCCCCTCCACTTT. V is TRBV6-5 and J is TRBJ1-6; D is possibly TRBD1 (5 bases). The V and J ends lost 0 bases and 13 bases respectively, with 16 bases between them. CDR1 and CDR2 (germline): MNHEY, SVGAGI. CDR3 length: 15 amino acids.

A few counts support this clonotype. The CDR3 sequence is CASSQDYSQPQHF. Here the CDR3 DNA reads TGCGCCAGCAGCCAAGATTACAGTCAGCCCCAGCATTTT. The chain is built from TRBV4-1 and TRBJ1-5, with D uncertain. The V end was cut by 0 bases, the J end by 6 bases, with 6 bases between. This CDR3 spans 13 amino acids. Per the germline V gene, CDR1 is MGHRA and CDR2 is YSYEKL.

There are a few counts of this clonotype. The J gene is TRBJ2-3, the V gene TRBV2; possibly TRBD1 for D (5 bases). V shed 3 bases and J shed 4 bases, with 14 bases lying between them. This CDR3 has 15 residues. Germline assignment: CDR1 SNHLY and CDR2 FYNNEI. The CDR3 DNA reads as TGTGCCAGCAGTGAGGTCAGGGTCGTTCCAGATACGCAGTATTTT. Its protein product is CASSEVRVVPDTQYF.

This clonotype turned up a few times. The rearrangement uses TRBV7-2 and TRBJ1-3; 8 bases align to TRBD1. The V segment lost 1 base and the J segment 2 bases; nucleotides outside the gene matches: 4. This CDR3 has 16 amino acids. Per germline, CDR1 SGHTA and CDR2 FQGNSA. This CDR3 is CASSLVAQGAGNTIYF. CDR3 nucleotide sequence: TGTGCCAGCAGCTTAGTGGCACAGGGGGCTGGAAACACCATATATTTT.

The chain is built from TRBV7-9 and TRBJ1-1, with TRBD1 as a possible D gene (6 bases). Trimming removed 4 bases at V and 0 bases at J, with 12 bases between. CDR1 and CDR2 (germline): SEHNR, FQNEAQ (reference sequence). There are 15 residues in the CDR3. The CDR3 reads CASSYNREMNTEAFF. The CDR3, as DNA: TGTGCCAGCAGCTACAACAGGGAAATGAACACTGAAGCTTTCTTT.

This clonotype appeared many times. V and J are TRBV7-2 and TRBJ2-3; TRBD2 might be the D (6 bases). The V gene's germline CDR1 is SGHTA and CDR2 FQGNSA. The V and J ends lost 5 bases and 4 bases respectively, with 19 bases between them. The CDR3 contains 16 residues. The chain's CDR3 is CASSPQSGYPPDTQYF. CDR3 nucleotides: TGTGCCAGCAGCCCGCAAAGCGGGTATCCGCCAGATACGCAGTATTTT.

In its sample, this clonotype was seen a few times. This chain links TRBV7-2 with TRBJ2-7, with 11 bases fitting TRBD2. This CDR3 has 15 residues. Germline V gene sequence: CDR1 SGHTA, CDR2 FQGNSA. The J segment lost 2 bases and the V segment lost 5 bases, leaving 5 bases of the junction unmatched. Here the CDR3 reads CASSAKLAGAYEQYF. In DNA form, the CDR3 reads TGTGCCAGCAGCGCTAAACTAGCGGGGGCCTACGAGCAGTACTTC. Combining the CDR3 with reference TRBV7-2 and TRBJ2-7 gives the whole variable domain GAGVSQSPSNKVTEKGKDVELRCDPISGHTALYWYRQSLGQGLEFLIYFQGNSAPDKSGLPSDRFSAERTGGSVSTLTIQRTQQEDSAVYLCASSAKLAGAYEQYFGPGTRLTVT.

Many counts were recorded for this clonotype. The rearrangement joins TRBV7-2 to TRBJ2-3, with D perhaps TRBD2 (5 bases). V was pared by 0 bases and J by 2 bases, with 12 bases between. CDR3 length equals 16 residues. The V gene's germline CDR1 is SGHTA and CDR2 FQGNSA. The CDR3 DNA is TGTGCCAGCAGCTTAGCGTTGGGAGAACCCACAGATACGCAGTATTTT. Its protein is CASSLALGEPTDTQYF.

Many counts were recorded for this clonotype. The rearrangement uses TRBV28 and TRBJ2-1; 16 nucleotides line up with TRBD2. Germline CDR1 is MDHEN and CDR2 is SYDVKM. V dropped 5 bases and J dropped 3; count of bases not matched to a gene: 4. The CDR3 loop spans 17 amino acids. CDR3 bases: TGTGCCAGCAGTCTCGGGACTAGCGGGGGGGGCTACAATGAGCAGTTCTTC. It codes for CASSLGTSGGGYNEQFF.

This clonotype appeared many times. J is TRBJ2-7 and V is TRBV7-2, with D maybe TRBD1 (5 bases). This CDR3 contains 13 residues. Germline CDR1 is SGHTA and CDR2 is FQGNSA. V gave up 0 bases and J gave up 3 bases, with 6 bases separating them. The CDR3 DNA is TGTGCCAGCAGCTTAGCCAGGGACTACGAGCAGTACTTC. Amino acids: CASSLARDYEQYF.

This clonotype was counted only a few times. V usage is TRBV7-2 and J usage is TRBJ1-5; D not certain. CDR1 is SGHTA and CDR2 is FQGNSA in the germline V gene. The V and J ends lost 1 base and 3 bases respectively, with 10 bases between them. The CDR3 loop spans 15 amino acids. The CDR3 spells CASSLEAGSNQPQHF. CDR3 nucleotides: TGTGCCAGCAGCTTAGAAGCGGGGTCCAATCAGCCCCAGCATTTT.

This chain connects TRBV28 to TRBJ1-2, with D perhaps TRBD1 (6 bases). V shed 3 bases and J shed 8 bases, with 25 bases lying between them. The CDR3 runs 17 residues. Germline lookup yields CDR1 MDHEN and CDR2 SYDVKM. The CDR3 loop reads CASSFFLHLQGTGGYTF. CDR3 DNA sequence: TGTGCCAGCAGTTTTTTTTTGCACTTACAGGGAACGGGGGGCTACACCTTC.

This clonotype was detected a few times. The chain couples TRBV7-8 to TRBJ2-7; TRBD1 matches at 9 bases. The CDR3 loop spans 15 amino acids. The J segment lost 4 bases and the V segment lost 8 bases, leaving 12 bases of the junction unmatched. Germline V gene data show CDR1 as SGHVS and CDR2 as FQNEAQ. The CDR3 DNA sequence: TGTGCCAGCCGACAGGGGGACGGATGGGGATACGAGCAGTACTTC. Amino acids: CASRQGDGWGYEQYF. Full variable domain (rest looked up from reference TRBV7-8 and TRBJ2-7): GAGVSQSPRYKVAKRGQDVALRCDPISGHVSLFWYQQALGQGPEFLTYFQNEAQLDKSGLPSDRFFAERPEGSVSTLKIQRTQQEDSAVYLCASRQGDGWGYEQYFGPGTRLTVT.

Only a few counts were recorded for this clonotype. The J gene is TRBJ2-1, the V gene TRBV4-1; 10 bases align to TRBD1. Looked up from germline, CDR1 is MGHRA and CDR2 is YSYEKL. The junction had 3 bases not matched to a gene; V was cut back by 0 bases and J by 1 base. The CDR3 has 17 residues. CDR3 bases: TGCGCCAGCAGCCAAGATCGACAGGGGGCTTCCTACAATGAGCAGTTCTTC. It codes for CASSQDRQGASYNEQFF.

This clonotype occurred a few times. The chain uses TRBV19 and TRBJ1-5, with D possibly being TRBD1 (6 bases). CDR3 length: 15 residues. Trimming removed 3 bases from V and 7 bases from J, with 16 bases in between. CDR1 is LNHDA, CDR2 SQIVND, per germline (reference sequence). CDR3 sequence: CASSIGDGGRQPQHF. CDR3 bases: TGTGCCAGTAGTATCGGGGACGGGGGCAGGCAGCCCCAGCATTTT.